This T cell receptor (beta chain) came from a study of blood T cell repertoires in COVID-19. The assay was immunoSEQ multiplex PCR, and TCRdb's table has in-frame clones only and misses some. The sample holds 200,000 to 300,000 clones, about 88% seen once. This CDR3 region has 16 residues. V dropped 4 bases and J dropped 2; count of bases not matched to a gene: 9. Germline values: CDR1 MGHRA, CDR2 YSYEKL. This receptor was taken from a man aged 55 to 70 who had recovered from COVID-19. The chain has TRBV4-1 and TRBJ2-7, with TRBD1 matching 9 bases. The sample was peripheral blood. The CDR3 DNA reads TGCGCCAGCAGCCGCAGTGGACAGGGGATTCCCTACGAGCAGTACTTC. Encoded protein: CASSRSGQGIPYEQYF.